What follows describes a single T cell receptor beta chain. Some clones are missing from TCRdb's copy, which holds only in-frame ones; the method was immunoSEQ multiplex PCR. The sample shows more than 30,000 clones, more than 85% of them seen only once. This CDR3 has 14 residues. Germline V CDR1 and CDR2: SGHTA, FQGNSA. Germline trimming cut 5 bases from V and 5 bases from J; bases unmatched to any gene: 5. This sample is drawn from a study of T cell responses to AZD1222 COVID-19 vaccine. J is TRBJ2-5 and V is TRBV7-2; TRBD1 matches at 10 bases. Here the sequenced sample was peripheral blood, taken on day 0 of AZD1222 vaccination. The sequence was obtained from an adult in good health. CDR3 region: CASSTGTGAETQYF. CDR3 coding DNA: TGTGCCAGCAGCACCGGGACAGGGGCTGAGACCCAGTACTTC. Together with reference TRBV7-2 and TRBJ2-5, the CDR3 gives the full variable domain: GAGVSQSPSNKVTEKGKDVELRCDPISGHTALYWYRQSLGQGLEFLIYFQGNSAPDKSGLPSDRFSAERTGGSVSTLTIQRTQQEDSAVYLCASSTGTGAETQYFGPGTRLLVL.